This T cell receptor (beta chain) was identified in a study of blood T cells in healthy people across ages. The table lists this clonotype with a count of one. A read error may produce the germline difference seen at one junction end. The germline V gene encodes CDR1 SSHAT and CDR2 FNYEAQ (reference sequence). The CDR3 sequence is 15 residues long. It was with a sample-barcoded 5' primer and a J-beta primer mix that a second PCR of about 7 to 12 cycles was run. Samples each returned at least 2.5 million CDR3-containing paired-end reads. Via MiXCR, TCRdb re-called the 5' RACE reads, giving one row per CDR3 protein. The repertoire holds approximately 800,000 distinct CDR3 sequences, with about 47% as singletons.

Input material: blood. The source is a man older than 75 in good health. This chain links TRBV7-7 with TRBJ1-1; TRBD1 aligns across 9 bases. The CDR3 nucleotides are TGTGCTAGCAGCCCACCCGGGACAGGGAGGACTGAAGCTTTCTTT. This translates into CASSPPGTGRTEAFF.